This passage covers 5 T cell receptor beta chains from one sample sequenced in a study of T cells after yellow fever vaccination. One entry per CDR3 protein results from TCRdb running MiXCR on the 5' RACE reads. The sample yields 30,000 or so distinct CDR3 sequences, 4.4% seen once. Sequenced material: CD8+ T cells sorted from PBMCs, taken 5 days after the yellow fever booster vaccination. These receptors all come from a man aged 25 to 45 who received the YFV17D yellow fever vaccine.

The V call is TRBV12-3 or TRBV12-4, the J call TRBJ2-1; TRBD2 matches 13 bases. The CDR3 sequence is 15 residues long. With V trimmed by 3 bases and J by 7 bases, 3 bases remained unmatched. For the CDR3, the DNA is TGTGCCAGCAGTTTTGGACTAGCGGGAGTGAATGAGCAGTTCTTC. This codes for CASSFGLAGVNEQFF.

This clonotype was observed at least ten times. The chain employs TRBV29-1 and TRBJ2-2; TRBD1 aligns across 9 bases. After removal of 0 bases from V and 5 bases from J, the junction contained 7 bases not matched to a gene. The CDR3 has 16 residues. Looked up from germline, CDR1 is SQVTM and CDR2 is ANQGSEA. CDR3 DNA: TGCAGCGTTGAAGAAGGAGGACAGGGGTATACCGGGGAGCTGTTTTTT. This translates into CSVEEGGQGYTGELFF.

At least ten counts were recorded for this clonotype. For the CDR3, the DNA is TGTGCCAGCAGCTTAGTGCGGGCTGAAGGGCCCAGAGACTCCTACAATGAGCAGTTCTTC. Residues: CASSLVRAEGPRDSYNEQFF. This sequence joins TRBV7-2 and TRBJ2-1; possible D gene TRBD2, 5 bases. This CDR3 is built from 20 residues. Trimming removed 1 base from V and 0 bases from J, with 22 bases in between. Per germline, CDR1 SGHTA and CDR2 FQGNSA.

This clonotype was picked up many times. The chain combines TRBV7-3 with TRBJ1-3; D is unresolved. Germline V gene sequence: CDR1 SGHTA, CDR2 FQGTGA. V was pared by 7 bases and J by 7 bases, with 20 bases between. The CDR3 has 15 residues. The CDR3 region is CASTSPGSSRNTIYF. In nucleotides, the CDR3 is TGTGCCAGCACCTCCCCCGGATCAAGTCGGAACACCATATATTTT.

A word on this clonotype: It may be a read error: a sequence one base away is much more abundant. The chain couples TRBV11-2 to TRBJ1-1, with no clear D. This CDR3 is built from 13 residues. Germline V CDR1 and CDR2: SGHAT, FQNNGV. Trimming removed 5 bases at V and 7 bases at J, with 14 bases between. CDR3: CASSPMAGSEAFF. The CDR3 DNA sequence: TGTGCCAGCAGCCCAATGGCTGGTAGTGAAGCTTTCTTT.